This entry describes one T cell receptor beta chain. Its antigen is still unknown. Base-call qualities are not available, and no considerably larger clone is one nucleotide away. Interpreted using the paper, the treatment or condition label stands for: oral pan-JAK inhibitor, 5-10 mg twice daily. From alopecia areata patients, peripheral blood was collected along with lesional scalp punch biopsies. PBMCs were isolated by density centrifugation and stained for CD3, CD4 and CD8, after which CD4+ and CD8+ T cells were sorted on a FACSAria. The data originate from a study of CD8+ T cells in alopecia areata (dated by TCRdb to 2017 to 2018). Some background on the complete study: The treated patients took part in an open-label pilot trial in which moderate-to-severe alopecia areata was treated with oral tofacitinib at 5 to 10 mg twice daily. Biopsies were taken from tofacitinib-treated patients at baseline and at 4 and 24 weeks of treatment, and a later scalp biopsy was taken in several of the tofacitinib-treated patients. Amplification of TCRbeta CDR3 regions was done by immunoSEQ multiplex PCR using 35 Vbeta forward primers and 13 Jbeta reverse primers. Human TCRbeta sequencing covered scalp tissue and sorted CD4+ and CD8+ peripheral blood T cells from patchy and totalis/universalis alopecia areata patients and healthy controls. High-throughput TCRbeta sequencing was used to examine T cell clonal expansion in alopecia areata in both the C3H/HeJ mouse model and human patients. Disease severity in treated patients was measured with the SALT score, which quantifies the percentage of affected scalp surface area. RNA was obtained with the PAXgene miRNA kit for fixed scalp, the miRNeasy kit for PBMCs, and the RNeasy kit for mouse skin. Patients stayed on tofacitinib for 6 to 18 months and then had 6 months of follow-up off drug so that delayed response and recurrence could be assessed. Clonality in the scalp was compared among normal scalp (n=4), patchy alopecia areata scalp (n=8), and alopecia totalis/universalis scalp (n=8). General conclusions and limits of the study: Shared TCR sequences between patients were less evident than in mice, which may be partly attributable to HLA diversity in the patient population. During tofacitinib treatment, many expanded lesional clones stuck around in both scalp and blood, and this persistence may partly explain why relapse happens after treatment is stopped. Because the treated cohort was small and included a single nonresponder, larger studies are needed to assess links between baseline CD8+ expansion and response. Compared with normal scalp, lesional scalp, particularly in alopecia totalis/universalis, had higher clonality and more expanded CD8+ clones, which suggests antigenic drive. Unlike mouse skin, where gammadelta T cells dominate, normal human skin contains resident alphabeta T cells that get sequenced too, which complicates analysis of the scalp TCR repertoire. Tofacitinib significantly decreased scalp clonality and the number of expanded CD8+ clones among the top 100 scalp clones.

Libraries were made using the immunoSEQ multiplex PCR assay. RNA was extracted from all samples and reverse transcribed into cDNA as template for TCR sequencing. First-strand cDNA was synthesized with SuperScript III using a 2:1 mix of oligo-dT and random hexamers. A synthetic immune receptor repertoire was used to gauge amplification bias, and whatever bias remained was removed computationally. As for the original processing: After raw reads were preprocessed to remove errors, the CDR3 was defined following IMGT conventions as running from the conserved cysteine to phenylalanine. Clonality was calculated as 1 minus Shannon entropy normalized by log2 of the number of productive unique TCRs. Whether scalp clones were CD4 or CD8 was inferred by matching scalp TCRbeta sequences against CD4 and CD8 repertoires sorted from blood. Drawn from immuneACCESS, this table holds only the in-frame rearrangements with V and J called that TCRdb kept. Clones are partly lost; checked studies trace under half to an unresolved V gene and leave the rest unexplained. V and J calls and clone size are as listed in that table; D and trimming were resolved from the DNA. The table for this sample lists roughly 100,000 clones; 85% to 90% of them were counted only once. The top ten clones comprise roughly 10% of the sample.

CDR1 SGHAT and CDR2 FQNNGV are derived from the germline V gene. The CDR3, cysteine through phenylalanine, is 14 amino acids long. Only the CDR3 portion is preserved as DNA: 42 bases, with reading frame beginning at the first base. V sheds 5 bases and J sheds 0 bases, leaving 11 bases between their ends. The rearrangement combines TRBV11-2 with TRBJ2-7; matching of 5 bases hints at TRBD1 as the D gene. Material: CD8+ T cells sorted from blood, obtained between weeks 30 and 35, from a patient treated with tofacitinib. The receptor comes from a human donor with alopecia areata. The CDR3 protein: CASSRDQGSYEQYF. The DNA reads TGTGCCAGCAGCCGAGATCAGGGCTCCTACGAGCAGTACTTC.